This T cell receptor beta chain appears in the sequencing data of a study of blood T cell repertoires in COVID-19. The protocol was immunoSEQ multiplex PCR, while the TCRdb copy is restricted to in-frame clones and leaves out a portion. This sample carries more than 250,000 clones, roughly 91% of them seen once, and the ten largest clones take 1%. Trimming left V 4 bases short and J 0 bases short, with 15 bases between. CDR1 is MNHNS and CDR2 is SASEGT in the germline V gene. This CDR3 contains 16 residues. The chain has TRBV6-1 and TRBJ1-1; D gene uncertain. This clonotype was sampled from a man in his forties or fifties with active or convalescent COVID-19. The sample was peripheral blood. For the CDR3, the DNA is TGTGCCAGCAGTGGGAGCTTTGGTTCGGTGAACACTGAAGCTTTCTTT. Its protein is CASSGSFGSVNTEAFF.